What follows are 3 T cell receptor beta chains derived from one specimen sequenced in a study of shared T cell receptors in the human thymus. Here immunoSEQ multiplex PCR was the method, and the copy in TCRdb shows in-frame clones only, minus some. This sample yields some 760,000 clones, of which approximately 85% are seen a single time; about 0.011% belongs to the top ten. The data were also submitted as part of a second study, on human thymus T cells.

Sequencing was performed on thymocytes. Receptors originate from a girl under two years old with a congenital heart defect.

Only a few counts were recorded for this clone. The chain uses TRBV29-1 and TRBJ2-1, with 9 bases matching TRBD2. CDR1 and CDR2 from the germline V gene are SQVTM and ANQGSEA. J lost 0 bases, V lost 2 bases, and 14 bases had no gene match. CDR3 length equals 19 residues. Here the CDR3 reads CSVELETGSGGSSYNEQFF. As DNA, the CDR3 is TGCAGCGTTGAATTAGAAACGGGTAGCGGGGGAAGCTCCTACAATGAGCAGTTCTTC.

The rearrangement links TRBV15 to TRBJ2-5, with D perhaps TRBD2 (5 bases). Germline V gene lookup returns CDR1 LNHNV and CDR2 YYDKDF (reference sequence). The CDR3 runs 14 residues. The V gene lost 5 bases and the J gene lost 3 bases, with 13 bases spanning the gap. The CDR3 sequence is CATSGERHKETQYF. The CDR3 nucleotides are TGTGCCACCAGCGGCGAGCGGCATAAAGAGACCCAGTACTTC.

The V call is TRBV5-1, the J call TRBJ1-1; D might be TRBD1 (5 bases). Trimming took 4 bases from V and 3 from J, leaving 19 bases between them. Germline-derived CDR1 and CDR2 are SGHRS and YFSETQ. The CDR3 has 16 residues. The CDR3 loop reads CASSATSGAGDTEAFF. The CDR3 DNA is TGCGCCAGCAGCGCCACCTCTGGGGCGGGGGACACTGAAGCTTTCTTT.